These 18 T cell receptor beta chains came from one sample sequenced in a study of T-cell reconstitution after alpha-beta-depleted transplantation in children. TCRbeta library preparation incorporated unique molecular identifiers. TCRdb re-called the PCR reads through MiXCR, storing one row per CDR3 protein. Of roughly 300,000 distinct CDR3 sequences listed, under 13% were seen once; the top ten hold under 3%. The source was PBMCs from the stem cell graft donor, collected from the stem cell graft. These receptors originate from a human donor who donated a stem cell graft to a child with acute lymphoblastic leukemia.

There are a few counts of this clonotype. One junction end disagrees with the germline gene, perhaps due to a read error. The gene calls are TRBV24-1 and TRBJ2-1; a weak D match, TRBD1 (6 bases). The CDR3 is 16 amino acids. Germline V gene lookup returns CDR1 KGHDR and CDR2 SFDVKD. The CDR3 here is CATSDSFGTPNNGQFF. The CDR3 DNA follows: TGTGCCACCAGTGATTCATTCGGGACACCTAACAATGGGCAGTTCTTC.

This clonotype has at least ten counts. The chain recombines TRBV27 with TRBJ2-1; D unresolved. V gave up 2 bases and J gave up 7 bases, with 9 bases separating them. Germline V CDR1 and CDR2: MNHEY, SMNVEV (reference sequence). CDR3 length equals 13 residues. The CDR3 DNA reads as TGTGCCAGCAGTTTAGGTGTTGGAAATGAGCAGTTCTTC. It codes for CASSLGVGNEQFF.

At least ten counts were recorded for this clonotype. This CDR3 is CASTKDRGSHTGELFF. The CDR3 bases are TGTGCCAGCACCAAGGACAGGGGGTCACACACCGGGGAGCTGTTTTTT. This chain links TRBV2 with TRBJ2-2, with 10 bases fitting TRBD1. Per germline, CDR1 SNHLY and CDR2 FYNNEI. This CDR3 has 16 amino acids. The V gene end was trimmed by 7 bases and the J gene end by 3 bases; junction bases not matched to a gene: 8.

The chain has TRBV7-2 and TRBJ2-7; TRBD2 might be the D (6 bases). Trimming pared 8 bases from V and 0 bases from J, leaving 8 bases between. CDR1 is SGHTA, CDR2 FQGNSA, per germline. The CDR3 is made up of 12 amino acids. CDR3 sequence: CASGGSSYEQYF. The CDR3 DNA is TGTGCCAGCGGAGGGAGCTCCTACGAGCAGTACTTC.

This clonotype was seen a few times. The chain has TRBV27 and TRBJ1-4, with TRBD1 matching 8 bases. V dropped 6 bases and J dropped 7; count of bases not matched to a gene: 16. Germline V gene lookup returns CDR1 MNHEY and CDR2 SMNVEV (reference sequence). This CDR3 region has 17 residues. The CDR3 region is CASSTFRTGRVLEKLFF. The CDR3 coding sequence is TGTGCCAGCAGCACCTTTAGGACAGGGCGCGTACTTGAAAAACTGTTTTTT.

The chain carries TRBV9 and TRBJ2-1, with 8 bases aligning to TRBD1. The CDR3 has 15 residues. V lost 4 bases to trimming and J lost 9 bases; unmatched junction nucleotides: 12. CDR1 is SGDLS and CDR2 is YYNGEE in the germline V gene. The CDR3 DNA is TGTGCCAGCAGCTACCGGGGGACAGGATCGATTGAGCAGTTCTTC. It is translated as CASSYRGTGSIEQFF.

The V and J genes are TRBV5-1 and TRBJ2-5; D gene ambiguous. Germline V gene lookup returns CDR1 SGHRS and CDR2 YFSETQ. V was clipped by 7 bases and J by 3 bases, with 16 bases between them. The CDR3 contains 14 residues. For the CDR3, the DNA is TGCGCCAGCGGCGCCGGCACTGGAAAAGAGACCCAGTACTTC. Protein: CASGAGTGKETQYF.

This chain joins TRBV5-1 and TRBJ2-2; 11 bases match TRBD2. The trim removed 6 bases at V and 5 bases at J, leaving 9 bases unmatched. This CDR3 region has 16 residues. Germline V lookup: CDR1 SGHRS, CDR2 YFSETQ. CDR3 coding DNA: TGCGCCAGCACCCCCCCGGGACTAGCGGAGACCGGGGAGCTGTTTTTT. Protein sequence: CASTPPGLAETGELFF.

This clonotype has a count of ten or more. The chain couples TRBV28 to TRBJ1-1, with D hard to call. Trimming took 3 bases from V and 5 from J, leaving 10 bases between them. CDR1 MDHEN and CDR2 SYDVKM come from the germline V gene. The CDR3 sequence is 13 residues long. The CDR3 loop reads CASSFYRATEAFF. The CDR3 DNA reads TGTGCCAGCAGTTTTTATAGGGCTACTGAAGCTTTCTTT.

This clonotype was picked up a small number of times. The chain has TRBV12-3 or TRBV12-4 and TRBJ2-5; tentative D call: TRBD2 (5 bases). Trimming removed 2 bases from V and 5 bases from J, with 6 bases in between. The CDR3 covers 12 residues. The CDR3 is CASSLLAETQYF. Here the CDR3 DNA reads TGTGCCAGCAGTTTATTAGCGGAGACCCAGTACTTC.

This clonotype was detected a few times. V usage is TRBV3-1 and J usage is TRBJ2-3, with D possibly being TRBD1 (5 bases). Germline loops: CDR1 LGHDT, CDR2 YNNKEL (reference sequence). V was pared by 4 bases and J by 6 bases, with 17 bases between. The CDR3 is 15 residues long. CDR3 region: CASSLRARQGDTQYF. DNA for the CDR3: TGTGCCAGCAGCCTCAGGGCTCGACAAGGGGATACGCAGTATTTT.

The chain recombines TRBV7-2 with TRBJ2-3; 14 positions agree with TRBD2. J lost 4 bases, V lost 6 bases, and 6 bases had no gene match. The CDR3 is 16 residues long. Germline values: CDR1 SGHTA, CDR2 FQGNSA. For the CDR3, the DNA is TGTGCCAGCAGGGCGACTAGCGGGAGGGTGGCAGATACGCAGTATTTT. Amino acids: CASRATSGRVADTQYF.

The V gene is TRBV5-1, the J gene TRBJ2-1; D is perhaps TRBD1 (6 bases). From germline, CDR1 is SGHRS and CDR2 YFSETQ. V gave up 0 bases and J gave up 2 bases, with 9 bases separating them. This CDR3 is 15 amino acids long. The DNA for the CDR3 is TGCGCCAGCAGCTTGGAAGGACAGCCCTACAATGAGCAGTTCTTC. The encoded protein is CASSLEGQPYNEQFF.

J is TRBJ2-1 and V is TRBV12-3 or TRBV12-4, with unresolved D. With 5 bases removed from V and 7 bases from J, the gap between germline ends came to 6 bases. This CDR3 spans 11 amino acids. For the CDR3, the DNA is TGTGCCAGCAGTCGTACAAATGAGCAGTTCTTC. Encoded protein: CASSRTNEQFF.

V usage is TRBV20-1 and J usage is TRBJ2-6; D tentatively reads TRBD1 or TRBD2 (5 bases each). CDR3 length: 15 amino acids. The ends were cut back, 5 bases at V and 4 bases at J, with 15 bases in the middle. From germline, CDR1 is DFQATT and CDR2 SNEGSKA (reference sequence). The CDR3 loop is CSALELRGGANVLTF. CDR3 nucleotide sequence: TGCAGTGCTTTGGAGTTGAGGGGCGGGGCCAACGTCCTGACTTTC.

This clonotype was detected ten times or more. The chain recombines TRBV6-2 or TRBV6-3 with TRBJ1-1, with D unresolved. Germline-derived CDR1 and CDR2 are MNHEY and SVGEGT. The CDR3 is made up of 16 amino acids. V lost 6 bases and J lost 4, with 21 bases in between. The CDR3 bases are TGTGCCAGCAGCTATCCTAAGCCCATTCGTTCCACTGAAGCTTTCTTT. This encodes CASSYPKPIRSTEAFF.

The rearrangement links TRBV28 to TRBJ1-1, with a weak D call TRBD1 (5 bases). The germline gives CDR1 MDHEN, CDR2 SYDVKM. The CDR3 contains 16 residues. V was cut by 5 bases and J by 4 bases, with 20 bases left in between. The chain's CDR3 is CASSPVALPQGTEAFF. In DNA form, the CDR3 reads TGTGCCAGCAGTCCCGTGGCGTTGCCCCAGGGCACTGAAGCTTTCTTT. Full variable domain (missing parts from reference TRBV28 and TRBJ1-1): DVKVTQSSRYLVKRTGEKVFLECVQDMDHENMFWYRQDPGLGLRLIYFSYDVKMKEKGDIPEGYSVSREKKERFSLILESASTNQTSMYLCASSPVALPQGTEAFFGQGTRLTVV.

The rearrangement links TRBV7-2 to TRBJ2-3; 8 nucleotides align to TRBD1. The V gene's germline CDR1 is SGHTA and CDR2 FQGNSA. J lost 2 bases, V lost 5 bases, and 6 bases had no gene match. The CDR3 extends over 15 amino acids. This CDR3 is CASSPRQGTTDTQYF. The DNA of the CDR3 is TGTGCCAGCAGCCCTCGACAGGGGACCACAGATACGCAGTATTTT.